These 30 T cell receptor beta chains were sequenced from one sample in a study of identical twins. MiXCR, applied by TCRdb to the 5' RACE reads, yields one record per CDR3 protein. Among hundreds of thousands of distinct CDR3 sequences listed, roughly 6% were seen once. Sequencing was done on a sample of naive T cells sorted from blood. All receptors derive from a man aged 18-30 years in good health.

The rearrangement joins TRBV5-4 to TRBJ2-2, with TRBD2 matching 12 bases. The CDR3 extends over 18 amino acids. Germline V CDR1 and CDR2: SGHNT, YYREEE (reference sequence). V shed 0 bases and J 8 bases; nucleotides not matched to a gene: 11. Here the CDR3 DNA reads TGTGCCAGCAGCTTGGATTTTTCGGCTAGCGGGAGGGCAGGGGAGCTGTTTTTT. The encoded protein is CASSLDFSASGRAGELFF.

This clonotype was observed many times. The CDR3 coding sequence is TGCGCCAGCAGCTTGGGGGGGATTGAGGCTTTCTTT. The encoded protein is CASSLGGIEAFF. V is TRBV5-1 and J is TRBJ1-1, with D possibly being TRBD1 (5 bases). V dropped 0 bases and J dropped 11 bases, with 11 bases sitting between them. Germline V gene data show CDR1 as SGHRS and CDR2 as YFSETQ. This CDR3 has 12 residues.

This chain uses TRBV30 with TRBJ1-1, with D maybe TRBD1 (5 bases). The germline CDR1 and CDR2 sequences are GTSNPN and SVGIG (reference sequence). The CDR3 is 14 amino acids. CDR3 sequence: CALEGERVNTEAFF. CDR3 nucleotides: TGTGCTCTGGAAGGGGAAAGGGTGAACACTGAAGCTTTCTTT.

This clonotype was counted many times. The rearrangement joins TRBV12-3 or TRBV12-4 to TRBJ2-4, with 8 bases aligning to TRBD1. V lost 7 bases to trimming and J lost 3 bases; unmatched junction nucleotides: 11. The CDR3 consists of 16 residues. As DNA, the CDR3 is TGTGCCAGCAAAATAACGGGGACAGGCGGCAAAAACATTCAGTACTTC. Protein product: CASKITGTGGKNIQYF.

The chain is built from TRBV29-1 and TRBJ1-1; TRBD1 is a possible D gene (6 bases). Trimming pared 8 bases from V and 6 bases from J, leaving 19 bases between. Germline V lookup: CDR1 SQVTM, CDR2 ANQGSEA. This CDR3 spans 13 amino acids. The CDR3 DNA sequence: TGCAGCTGCCTCGGGGGGGGCCGGCCTGAAGCTTTCTTT. Protein sequence: CSCLGGGRPEAFF.

This clonotype was counted only a few times. The chain has TRBV12-3 or TRBV12-4 and TRBJ2-2; D may be TRBD2 (6 bases). This CDR3 region has 18 residues. Trimming cost V 4 bases and J 4 bases, with 22 bases left between them. The CDR3 region has the DNA TGTGCCAGCAGTTCACCGTCGGGAGCGGACGGAACCACCGGGGAGCTGTTTTTT. It translates to CASSSPSGADGTTGELFF.

This sequence joins TRBV12-3 or TRBV12-4 and TRBJ2-7; D ambiguous. V was trimmed by 3 bases and J by 4 bases, leaving 13 bases between them. CDR3 length: 14 amino acids. CDR3: CASSFGSAVYEQYV. The CDR3 DNA is TGTGCCAGCAGTTTCGGGTCAGCCGTTTACGAGCAGTACGTC.

The J gene is TRBJ2-3, the V gene TRBV28; 8 bases are a match to TRBD1. The CDR3 runs to 16 residues. Trimming removed 3 bases from V and 1 base from J; junction bases left unmatched: 6. CDR1 and CDR2 (germline): MDHEN, SYDVKM. CDR3 coding DNA: TGTGCCAGCAGTTTTCAGGGGGCAATCGGCACAGATACGCAGTATTTT. Protein: CASSFQGAIGTDTQYF.

This clonotype was observed at least ten times. CDR3 nucleotide sequence: TGCAGTGCTAGACCGGGACAGGGGGCGGGGAATGAGCAGTTCTTC. Amino acids: CSARPGQGAGNEQFF. The V gene is TRBV20-1, the J gene TRBJ2-1; 12 bases align to TRBD1. Trimming took 2 bases from V and 7 from J; bases not matched to a gene: 6. CDR1 DFQATT and CDR2 SNEGSKA come from the germline V gene (reference sequence). The CDR3 is made up of 15 amino acids.

This clonotype was recorded many times. The chain recombines TRBV29-1 with TRBJ2-2; no reliable D call. The CDR3 runs 13 residues. Trimming left V 4 bases short and J 2 bases short, with 8 bases between. The germline V gene has CDR1 SQVTM and CDR2 ANQGSEA. The CDR3 DNA sequence: TGCAGCGTTGTTAAGGCTAACACCGGGGAGCTGTTTTTT. This encodes CSVVKANTGELFF.

In this sample, this clonotype turned up many times. This chain uses TRBV20-1 with TRBJ2-3; 13 nucleotides match TRBD2. From germline, CDR1 is DFQATT and CDR2 SNEGSKA (reference sequence). The CDR3 consists of 16 residues. The V and J ends lost 2 bases and 2 bases, in that order; junction bases with no gene match: 4. The CDR3 is CSARSTSGRNTDTQYF. CDR3 in DNA: TGCAGTGCTAGATCGACTAGCGGGAGGAACACAGATACGCAGTATTTT.

This clonotype was counted many times. This chain uses TRBV29-1 with TRBJ1-2, with TRBD1 matching over 7 bases. V gave up 6 bases and J gave up 4 bases; unmatched junction bases: 8. Germline V gene data show CDR1 as SQVTM and CDR2 as ANQGSEA. This CDR3 spans 13 amino acids. The chain's CDR3 is CSVDNRGIYGYTF. The CDR3 DNA follows: TGCAGCGTCGACAACAGGGGCATCTATGGCTACACCTTC. The full variable domain, completed using reference TRBV29-1 and TRBJ1-2, is SAVISQKPSRDICQRGTSLTIQCQVDSQVTMMFWYRQQPGQSLTLIATANQGSEATYESGFVIDKFPISRPNLTFSTLTVSNMSPEDSSIYLCSVDNRGIYGYTFGSGTRLTVV.

This clonotype was picked up many times. The chain is built from TRBV5-8 and TRBJ2-1; TRBD2 matches 7 bases. The CDR3 loop spans 15 amino acids. V dropped 5 bases and J dropped 8; count of bases not matched to a gene: 13. CDR1 SGHTS and CDR2 YDEGEE come from the germline V gene. For the CDR3, the DNA is TGTGCCAGCAGTGTAGAAGCGGGAAGGTGGGATGAGCAGTTCTTC. This translates into CASSVEAGRWDEQFF.

The chain has TRBV7-9 and TRBJ2-7, with 14 bases fitting TRBD2. Unmatched junction bases numbered 7, after V lost 4 bases and J lost 5 bases. Per the germline V gene, CDR1 is SEHNR and CDR2 is FQNEAQ (reference sequence). This CDR3 has 16 amino acids. In DNA form, the CDR3 reads TGTGCCAGCAGCTCCTCGCTGGGACTAGCGGGAGACGAGCAGTACTTC. Amino acids: CASSSSLGLAGDEQYF. Together with reference TRBV7-9 and TRBJ2-7, the CDR3 gives the full variable domain: DTGVSQNPRHKITKRGQNVTFRCDPISEHNRLYWYRQTLGQGPEFLTYFQNEAQLEKSRLLSDRFSAERPKGSFSTLEIQRTEQGDSAMYLCASSSSLGLAGDEQYFGPGTRLTVT.

This clonotype was detected ten times or more. Relative to the germline gene, one junction end is altered; a read error may explain this. The gene calls are TRBV7-9 and TRBJ2-7, with 12 bases lining up with TRBD2. In germline, CDR1 is SEHNR, CDR2 FQNEAQ (reference sequence). This CDR3 spans 11 amino acids. For the CDR3, the DNA is TGTGCCAGCAGCGCGACTAGCGGGGGAAGATTC. It codes for CASSATSGGRF.

This clonotype has at least ten counts. This rearrangement joins TRBV9 to TRBJ2-1; 11 nucleotides match TRBD1. Germline V lookup: CDR1 SGDLS, CDR2 YYNGEE. There are 15 residues in the CDR3. Losses at the gene ends were 5 bases for V and 4 bases for J; bases not matched to a gene: 5. The CDR3 is CASSRRDRGYNEQFF. The CDR3, as DNA: TGTGCCAGCAGTCGCCGGGACAGGGGGTACAATGAGCAGTTCTTC.

This clonotype was counted many times. The chain links TRBV15 to TRBJ2-1, with 9 bases that match TRBD2. Germline V gene lookup returns CDR1 LNHNV and CDR2 YYDKDF (reference sequence). This CDR3 is built from 16 residues. J lost 1 base, V lost 2 bases, and 3 bases had no gene match. DNA for the CDR3: TGTGCCACCAGCAGACCGGGACTAGCTTCCTACAATGAGCAGTTCTTC. Amino acids: CATSRPGLASYNEQFF.

Comment on this clonotype: This clone may be a read error of a much larger clone one base away. The DNA is omitted, as the CDR3 cannot be located on it reliably, and the CDR3 follows TCRdb's listing. The V gene is TRBV5-6, the J gene TRBJ2-1. The length of the CDR3 is 12 amino acids, counting both ends. The germline gives CDR1 SGHDT, CDR2 YYEEEE. The CDR3 sequence is CASSSSLAMQFF.

This clonotype appeared many times. The gene calls are TRBV29-1 and TRBJ1-5; D remains ambiguous. Per the germline V gene, CDR1 is SQVTM and CDR2 is ANQGSEA. The V and J ends lost 4 bases and 4 bases respectively, with 11 bases between them. The CDR3 loop spans 13 amino acids. The CDR3 region has the DNA TGCAGCGTTGGGAGTCAGCCGAATCAGCCCCAGCATTTT. Its protein is CSVGSQPNQPQHF. Full variable domain (remainder filled in from reference TRBV29-1 and TRBJ1-5): SAVISQKPSRDICQRGTSLTIQCQVDSQVTMMFWYRQQPGQSLTLIATANQGSEATYESGFVIDKFPISRPNLTFSTLTVSNMSPEDSSIYLCSVGSQPNQPQHFGDGTRLSIL.

This clonotype was counted a few times. The chain couples TRBV11-2 to TRBJ2-7, with D perhaps TRBD2 (5 bases). CDR3 length: 12 amino acids. The V end lost 5 bases, the J end lost 6 bases, and 11 bases lay between the germline ends. Germline CDR1 is SGHAT and CDR2 is FQNNGV. The CDR3 protein is CASSRRRSEQYV. CDR3 DNA: TGTGCCAGCAGCCGAAGGAGGTCCGAGCAGTACGTC.

This clonotype was picked up many times. The chain combines TRBV7-9 with TRBJ2-5, with D possibly being TRBD2 (6 bases). Germline-derived CDR1 and CDR2 are SEHNR and FQNEAQ (reference sequence). The CDR3 is 15 residues long. Trimming took 2 bases from V and 2 from J, leaving 12 bases between them. The CDR3 DNA sequence: TGTGCCAGCAGCTTAAAGAGCGGACTACAAGAGACCCAGTACTTC. Residues: CASSLKSGLQETQYF.

In this sample, this clonotype turned up a few times. The gene calls are TRBV19 and TRBJ2-7, with TRBD2 matching over 11 bases. CDR1 is LNHDA, CDR2 SQIVND, per germline (reference sequence). CDR3 length: 15 amino acids. V lost 5 bases and J lost 2; bases outside the gene matches: 5. CDR3 in amino acids: CASSLIAGGTYEQYF. The DNA of the CDR3 is TGTGCCAGTAGTCTCATAGCGGGAGGGACCTACGAGCAGTACTTC.

The CDR3 DNA follows: TGTGCCAGCAGTTCTCAGGGGGCGGGAAGCAATGAGCAGTTCTTC. Translation: CASSSQGAGSNEQFF. The V and J genes are TRBV6-4 and TRBJ2-1, with 8 bases matching TRBD1. The CDR3 has 15 residues. Trimming at V came to 5 bases and at J to 6 bases, leaving 9 bases not matched to a gene. Per the germline V gene, CDR1 is MRHNA and CDR2 is SNTAGT.

This clonotype was seen repeatedly, ten times or more. The genes are TRBV12-3 or TRBV12-4 and TRBJ2-7, with 15 bases lining up with TRBD2. The V gene end was trimmed by 1 base and the J gene end by 6 bases; junction bases not matched to a gene: 1. The CDR3 is 15 amino acids. CDR3: CASSLGTSGRAEQYF. CDR3 nucleotide sequence: TGTGCCAGCAGTTTAGGGACTAGCGGGAGGGCCGAGCAGTACTTC.

This clonotype was found many times. The chain recombines TRBV5-6 with TRBJ2-3; 7 positions agree with TRBD2. J gave up 3 bases and V 4 bases, and 2 bases lay outside the gene matches. Germline V gene lookup returns CDR1 SGHDT and CDR2 YYEEEE. The CDR3 length is 13 residues. CDR3 nucleotide sequence: TGTGCCAGCAGCAGCGGGACGACAGATACGCAGTATTTT. Amino acids: CASSSGTTDTQYF.

This clonotype was counted many times. The chain employs TRBV7-8 and TRBJ2-3, with 8 bases matching TRBD2. This CDR3 is built from 17 residues. Trimming at V came to 1 base and at J to 2 bases, leaving 8 bases not matched to a gene. Germline V gene lookup returns CDR1 SGHVS and CDR2 FQNEAQ. Written as DNA, the CDR3 is TGTGCCAGCAGCTTAGTTCGGGAGGGCCATCCCACAGATACGCAGTATTTT. It yields the protein CASSLVREGHPTDTQYF.

The rearrangement uses TRBV20-1 and TRBJ2-7; 8 bases map to TRBD2. With V trimmed by 2 bases and J by 0 bases, 3 bases remained unmatched. Germline lookup yields CDR1 DFQATT and CDR2 SNEGSKA (reference sequence). This CDR3 spans 14 amino acids. The CDR3 DNA reads as TGCAGTGCTAGAACGGGAGGGCCCTCCTACGAGCAGTACTTC. The encoded protein is CSARTGGPSYEQYF.

This clonotype showed up many times. V and J are TRBV27 and TRBJ2-3, with no clear D. Germline CDR1 reads MNHEY; CDR2 reads SMNVEV (reference sequence). Trimming stripped 10 bases from V and 0 bases from J, with 8 bases between. The CDR3 has 12 residues. This CDR3 is CAIGPSTDTQYF. In nucleotides, the CDR3 is TGTGCCATCGGACCTAGCACAGATACGCAGTATTTT.

The sample holds many counts of this clonotype. The V and J genes are TRBV2 and TRBJ2-1; 11 bases match TRBD2. Germline values: CDR1 SNHLY, CDR2 FYNNEI. With V trimmed by 6 bases and J by 3 bases, 4 bases remained unmatched. The CDR3 is 15 residues long. The CDR3 DNA follows: TGTGCCAGCAGGGGCACTAGCGGGAGCTACAATGAGCAGTTCTTC. This codes for CASRGTSGSYNEQFF.

This clonotype has a handful of counts. The V call is TRBV18, the J call TRBJ1-1, with D uncertain. The ends were cut back, 6 bases at V and 0 bases at J, with 11 bases in the middle. The CDR3 covers 14 residues. CDR1 and CDR2 from the germline V gene are KGHSH and LQKENI. The CDR3 region is CASSPASLNTEAFF. The CDR3 DNA follows: TGTGCCAGCTCCCCCGCCAGCTTGAACACTGAAGCTTTCTTT.